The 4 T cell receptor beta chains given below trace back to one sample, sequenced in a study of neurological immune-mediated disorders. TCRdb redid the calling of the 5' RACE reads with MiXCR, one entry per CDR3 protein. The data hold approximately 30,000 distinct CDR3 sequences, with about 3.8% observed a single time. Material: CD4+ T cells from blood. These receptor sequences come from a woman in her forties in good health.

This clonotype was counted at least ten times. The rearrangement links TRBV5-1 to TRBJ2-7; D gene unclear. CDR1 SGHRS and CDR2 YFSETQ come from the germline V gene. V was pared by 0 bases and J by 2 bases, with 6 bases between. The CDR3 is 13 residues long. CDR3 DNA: TGCGCCAGCAGCTTGGACGGAGCCTACGAGCAGTACTTC. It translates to CASSLDGAYEQYF.

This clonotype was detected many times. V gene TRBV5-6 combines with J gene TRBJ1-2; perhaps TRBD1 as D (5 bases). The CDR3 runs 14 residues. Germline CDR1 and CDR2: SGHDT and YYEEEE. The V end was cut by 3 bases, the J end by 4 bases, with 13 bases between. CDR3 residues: CASSWGRNLYGYTF. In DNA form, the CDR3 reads TGTGCCAGCAGCTGGGGACGGAACCTCTATGGCTACACCTTC.

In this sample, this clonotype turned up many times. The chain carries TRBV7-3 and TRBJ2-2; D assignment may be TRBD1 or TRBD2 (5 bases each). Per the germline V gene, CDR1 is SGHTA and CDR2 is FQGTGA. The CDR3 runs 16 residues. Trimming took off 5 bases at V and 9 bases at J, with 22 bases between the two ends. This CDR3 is CASSPQPGRVFRELFF. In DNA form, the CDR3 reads TGTGCCAGCAGCCCCCAGCCGGGACGGGTTTTCAGGGAGCTGTTTTTT.

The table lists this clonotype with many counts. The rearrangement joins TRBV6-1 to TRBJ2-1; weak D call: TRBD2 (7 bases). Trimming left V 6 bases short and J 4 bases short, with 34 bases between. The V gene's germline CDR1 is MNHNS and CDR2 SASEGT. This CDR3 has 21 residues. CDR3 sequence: CASSLPQAGEMGTTHYNEQFF. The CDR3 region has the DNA TGTGCCAGCAGCCTCCCTCAGGCAGGGGAAATGGGGACTACCCATTACAATGAGCAGTTCTTC.